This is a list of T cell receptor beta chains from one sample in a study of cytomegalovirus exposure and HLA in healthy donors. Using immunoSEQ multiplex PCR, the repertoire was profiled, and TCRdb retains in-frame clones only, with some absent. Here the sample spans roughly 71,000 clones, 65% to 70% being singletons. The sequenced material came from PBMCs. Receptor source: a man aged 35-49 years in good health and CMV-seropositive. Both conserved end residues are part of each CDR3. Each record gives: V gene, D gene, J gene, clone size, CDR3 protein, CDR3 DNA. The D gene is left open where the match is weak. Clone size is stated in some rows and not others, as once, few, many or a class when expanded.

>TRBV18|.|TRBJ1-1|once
CASSPPSQGEGTEAFF
TGTGCCAGCTCACCACCGTCTCAAGGAGAGGGCACTGAAGCTTTCTTT
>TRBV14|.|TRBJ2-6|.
CASSQVFSPSGANVLTF
TGTGCCAGCAGCCAAGTGTTTAGTCCCTCTGGGGCCAACGTCCTGACTTTC
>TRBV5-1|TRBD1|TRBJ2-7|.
CASSGDRVYEQYF
TGCGCCAGCAGCGGTGACAGGGTCTACGAGCAGTACTTC
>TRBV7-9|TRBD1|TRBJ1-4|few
CASSAPGQGHEKLFF
TGTGCCAGCAGCGCGCCGGGACAGGGACACGAAAAACTGTTTTTT
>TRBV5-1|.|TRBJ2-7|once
CASSLEEAGTYEQYF
TGCGCCAGCAGCTTGGAGGAGGCGGGAACCTACGAGCAGTACTTC
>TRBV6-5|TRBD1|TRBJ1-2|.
CASRGTGGGYTF
TGTGCCAGCAGGGGGACAGGGGGAGGCTACACCTTC
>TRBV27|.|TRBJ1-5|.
CASRPSASSNQPQHF
TGTGCCAGCAGGCCGAGCGCGAGTAGCAATCAGCCCCAGCATTTT
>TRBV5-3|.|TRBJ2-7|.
CARSCSLVTTASYEQYF
TGTGCCAGAAGCTGCTCTCTCGTCACAACCGCCTCCTACGAGCAGTACTTC
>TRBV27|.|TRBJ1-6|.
CASSLLSPGESLHSPLHF
TGTGCCAGCAGTTTATTGTCCCCCGGGGAGAGTTTGCATTCACCCCTCCACTTT
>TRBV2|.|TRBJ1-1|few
CASSSQGWAFF
TGTGCCAGCAGCTCACAGGGTTGGGCTTTCTTT
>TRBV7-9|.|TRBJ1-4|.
CASSSQGPNEKLFF
TGTGCCAGCAGCTCACAGGGACCAAATGAAAAACTGTTTTTT
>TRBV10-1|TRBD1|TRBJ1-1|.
CASSAGQGATEAFF
TGCGCCAGCAGTGCGGGACAGGGGGCCACTGAAGCTTTCTTT
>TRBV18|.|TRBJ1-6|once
CASSPRQDEDSPLHF
TGTGCCAGCTCACCACGACAGGATGAGGACTCACCCCTCCACTTT
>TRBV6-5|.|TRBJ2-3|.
CASSYSLGATDTQYF
TGTGCCAGCAGTTACTCATTGGGGGCCACAGATACGCAGTATTTT
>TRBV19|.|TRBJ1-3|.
CASSILYSYRNTIYF
TGTGCCAGTAGTATTCTCTACAGCTATAGAAACACCATATATTTT
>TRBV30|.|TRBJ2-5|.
CAWAGLTETQYF
TGTGCCTGGGCGGGGCTGACGGAGACCCAGTACTTC
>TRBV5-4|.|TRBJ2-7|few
CASSLRSGYEQYF
TGTGCCAGCAGCTTGAGGTCGGGTTACGAGCAGTACTTC
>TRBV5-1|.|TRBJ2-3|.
CASSLVRGQQYF
TGCGCCAGCAGCTTGGTCAGGGGTCAGCAGTATTTT
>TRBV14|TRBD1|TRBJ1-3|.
CASSQSRGTVDDF
TGTGCCAGCAGCCAGTCCCGTGGGACAGTTGACGATTTT
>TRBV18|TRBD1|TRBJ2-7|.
CASSPGQDYEQYF
TGTGCCAGCTCACCGGGACAGGACTACGAGCAGTACTTC
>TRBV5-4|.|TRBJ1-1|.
CASPTPRANTEAFF
TGTGCCAGCCCCACCCCCAGGGCTAACACTGAAGCTTTCTTT
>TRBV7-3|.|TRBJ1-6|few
CASSKAGPNSPLHF
TGTGCCAGCAGCAAAGCAGGTCCAAATTCACCCCTCCACTTT
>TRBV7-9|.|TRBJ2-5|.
CASSLGAPQETQYF
TGTGCCAGCAGCTTAGGGGCACCACAAGAGACCCAGTACTTC
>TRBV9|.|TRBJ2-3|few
CASSARPVHTQYF
TGTGCCAGCAGCGCGAGGCCGGTCCATACGCAGTATTTT
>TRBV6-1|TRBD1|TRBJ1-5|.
CASSGMTGIGNQPQHF
TGTGCCAGCAGTGGGATGACAGGGATAGGCAATCAGCCCCAGCATTTT
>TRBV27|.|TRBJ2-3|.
CASSSLRQASTDTQYF
TGTGCCAGCAGTTCCCTTCGGCAGGCTAGCACAGATACGCAGTATTTT
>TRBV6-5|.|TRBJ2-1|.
CASSYSPGALNEQFF
TGTGCCAGCAGTTACTCACCAGGGGCACTGAATGAGCAGTTCTTC
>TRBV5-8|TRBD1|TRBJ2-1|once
CASSRTRGNEQFF
TGTGCCAGCAGTCGGACCAGGGGGAATGAGCAGTTCTTC
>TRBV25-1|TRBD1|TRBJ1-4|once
CASSTSTGYNEELFF
TGTGCCAGCAGTACCTCGACAGGGTATAATGAAGAACTGTTTTTT
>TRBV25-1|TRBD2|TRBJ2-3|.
CASSVGSGGFVAQYF
TGTGCCAGCAGTGTAGGGAGCGGGGGGTTCGTCGCGCAGTATTTT
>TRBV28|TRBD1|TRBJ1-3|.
CASRQTGGIVGTIYF
TGTGCCAGCAGACAGACAGGGGGAATAGTCGGCACCATATATTTT
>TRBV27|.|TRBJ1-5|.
CASSLEAGDQPQHF
TGTGCCAGCAGTTTAGAGGCAGGGGACCAGCCCCAGCATTTT
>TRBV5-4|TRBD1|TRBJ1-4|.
CASSPGQGLPNEKLFF
TGTGCCAGCAGCCCCGGACAGGGCCTCCCTAATGAAAAACTGTTTTTT
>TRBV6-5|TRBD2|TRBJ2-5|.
CASGLAGQETQYF
TGTGCCAGCGGGCTAGCGGGGCAAGAGACCCAGTACTTC
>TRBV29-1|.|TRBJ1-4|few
CSVEDSYLKEKLFF
TGCAGCGTTGAAGATAGTTACCTAAAGGAAAAACTGTTTTTT
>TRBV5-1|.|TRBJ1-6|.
CASSPIIGENSPLHF
TGCGCCAGCAGCCCTATAATCGGGGAAAATTCACCCCTCCACTTT
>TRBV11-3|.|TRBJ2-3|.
CASSLVQLTDTQYF
TGTGCCAGCAGCTTAGTACAGCTCACAGATACGCAGTATTTT
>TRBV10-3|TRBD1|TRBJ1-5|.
CAIRRTGDGNQPQHF
TGTGCCATCAGGCGGACAGGGGATGGCAATCAGCCCCAGCATTTT
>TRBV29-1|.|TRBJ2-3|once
CSGHYSTDTQYF
TGCAGCGGACATTATAGCACAGATACGCAGTATTTT
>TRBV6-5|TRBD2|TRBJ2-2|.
CASSYGERGGTGELFF
TGTGCCAGCAGTTACGGAGAGCGGGGGGGCACCGGGGAGCTGTTTTTT
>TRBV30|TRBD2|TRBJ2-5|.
CAWSPGLAGGPETQYF
TGTGCCTGGAGTCCGGGACTAGCGGGGGGGCCGGAGACCCAGTACTTC
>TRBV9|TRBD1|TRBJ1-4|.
CASSARTGSLEKLFF
TGTGCCAGCAGCGCTCGGACAGGCTCATTGGAAAAACTGTTTTTT
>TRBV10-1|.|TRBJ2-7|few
CASSEVGAYEQYF
TGCGCCAGCAGTGAGGTCGGAGCCTACGAGCAGTACTTC
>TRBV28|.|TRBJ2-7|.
CASRTTAGLTYEQYF
TGTGCCAGCAGGACCACCGCGGGACTGACGTACGAGCAGTACTTC
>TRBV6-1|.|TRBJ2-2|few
CASSGNTGELFF
TGTGCCAGCAGCGGGAACACCGGGGAGCTGTTTTTT
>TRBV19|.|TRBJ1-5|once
CASSFRWRVQPQHF
TGTGCCAGTAGTTTCAGATGGAGGGTTCAGCCCCAGCATTTT
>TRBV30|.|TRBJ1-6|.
CAWGLGGLYNSPLHF
TGTGCCTGGGGGCTCGGTGGCCTTTATAATTCACCCCTCCACTTT
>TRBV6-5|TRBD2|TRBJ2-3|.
CASSYSIGTRTDTQYF
TGTGCCAGCAGTTACTCGATCGGGACTAGAACAGATACGCAGTATTTT
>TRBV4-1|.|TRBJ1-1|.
CASSQDLVWGRGGNTEAFF
TGCGCCAGCAGCCAAGATCTCGTTTGGGGGCGCGGGGGGAACACTGAAGCTTTCTTT
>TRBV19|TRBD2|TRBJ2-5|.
CASSIGVAGGKETQYF
TGTGCCAGTAGTATAGGGGTAGCGGGGGGAAAAGAGACCCAGTACTTC
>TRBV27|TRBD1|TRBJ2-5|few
CASSHNRGWHQETQYF
TGTGCCAGCAGTCATAACAGGGGTTGGCACCAAGAGACCCAGTACTTC
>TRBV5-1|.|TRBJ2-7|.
CASSLDHRVGEQYF
TGCGCCAGCAGCTTAGATCACAGGGTGGGCGAGCAGTACTTC
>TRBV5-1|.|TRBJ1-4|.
CASSLDREGEKLFF
TGCGCCAGCAGCTTGGACAGGGAGGGTGAAAAACTGTTTTTT